One sample yielded the 24 T cell receptor beta chains listed below, sequenced in a study of blood T cell repertoires in COVID-19. Profiled with immunoSEQ multiplex PCR; TCRdb holds only in-frame clones, not every one. The sample has around 200,000 clones, approximately 84% seen once. Sequenced: peripheral blood. These TCRs come from a middle-aged man with active or convalescent COVID-19.

The gene calls are TRBV6-5 and TRBJ1-3, with D maybe TRBD1 (5 bases). Germline CDR1 is MNHEY and CDR2 is SVGAGI. Trimming removed 6 bases from V and 0 bases from J, with 12 bases in between. The CDR3 loop spans 15 amino acids. The CDR3 spells CASRGHANSGNTIYF. The DNA of the CDR3 is TGTGCCAGCAGAGGACACGCGAACTCTGGAAACACCATATATTTT.

This chain links TRBV3-1 (or the pseudogene TRBV3-2) with TRBJ2-2, with D tentatively TRBD1 (6 bases). This CDR3 contains 14 residues. Per the germline V gene, CDR1 is LGHDT and CDR2 is YNNKEL (reference sequence). Trimming cost V 7 bases and J 1 base, with 10 bases left between them. The CDR3 is CASNTRGNTGELFF. The CDR3 nucleotides are TGTGCCAGCAACACCAGGGGGAACACCGGGGAGCTGTTTTTT.

J is TRBJ2-2 and V is TRBV27; D is possibly TRBD1 (5 bases). CDR3 length: 15 residues. Between the trimmed V and J ends, which lost 3 bases and 3 bases, there was a span of 11 bases. CDR1 and CDR2 (germline): MNHEY, SMNVEV (reference sequence). The CDR3 spells CASSFQGLYTGELFF. The DNA for the CDR3 is TGTGCCAGCAGTTTCCAGGGTTTGTACACCGGGGAGCTGTTTTTT.

The chain links TRBV27 to TRBJ2-7, with 7 bases matching TRBD2. This CDR3 has 15 residues. V lost 6 bases and J lost 4; bases outside the gene matches: 12. Germline CDR1 is MNHEY and CDR2 is SMNVEV (reference sequence). CDR3 DNA sequence: TGTGCCAGCAGATTCGGATGGGAGGGGCAATACGAGCAGTACTTC. It encodes CASRFGWEGQYEQYF.

This chain connects TRBV9 to TRBJ2-7; D not certain. Trimming took 4 bases from V and 1 from J, leaving 18 bases between them. In germline, CDR1 is SGDLS, CDR2 YYNGEE. This CDR3 spans 16 amino acids. As DNA, the CDR3 is TGTGCCAGCAGCATCCAGAGGTCGAGGCGGTCCTACGAGCAGTACTTC. It specifies CASSIQRSRRSYEQYF.

The rearrangement uses TRBV29-1 and TRBJ2-2, with a tentative D call TRBD2 (6 bases). Looked up from germline, CDR1 is SQVTM and CDR2 is ANQGSEA. This CDR3 contains 12 residues. The ends were cut back, 6 bases at V and 5 bases at J, with 10 bases in the middle. The CDR3 here is CSVFGGTGELFF. In DNA, the CDR3 is TGCAGCGTGTTCGGAGGGACCGGGGAGCTGTTTTTT.

The chain carries TRBV30 and TRBJ1-1; no firm D call. CDR3 size: 12 residues. Trimming cost V 2 bases and J 0 bases, with 4 bases left between them. CDR1 is GTSNPN and CDR2 is SVGIG in the germline V gene (reference sequence). The CDR3 nucleotides read TGTGCCTGGAGTATATTGAACACTGAAGCTTTCTTT. Its protein is CAWSILNTEAFF.

This chain joins TRBV5-4 and TRBJ2-5; TRBD1 matches at 9 bases. The germline V gene has CDR1 SGHNT and CDR2 YYREEE (reference sequence). This CDR3 has 14 amino acids. V lost 5 bases and J lost 1; bases outside the gene matches: 3. The CDR3, as DNA: TGTGCCAGCAGGGGACAGGGCGCCCAAGAGACCCAGTACTTC. This sequence encodes CASRGQGAQETQYF. The full variable domain, rest sourced from reference TRBV5-4 and TRBJ2-5, is ETGVTQSPTHLIKTRGQQVTLRCSSQSGHNTVSWYQQALGQGPQFIFQYYREEENGRGNFPPRFSGLQFPNYSSELNVNALELDDSALYLCASRGQGAQETQYFGPGTRLLVL.

The rearrangement links TRBV19 to TRBJ2-5, with D possibly matching TRBD2 (6 bases). Germline V CDR1 and CDR2: LNHDA, SQIVND (reference sequence). Trimming shortened V by 3 bases and J by 0 bases, and 14 bases separated the two germline ends. The CDR3 length is 16 residues. As DNA, the CDR3 is TGTGCCAGTAGTATGCGCGGGGACTCGTACCAAGAGACCCAGTACTTC. Residues: CASSMRGDSYQETQYF.

Details on this clone: Other DNA sequences of this sample code for an identical CDR3. The genes are TRBV28 and TRBJ1-1; D possibly corresponds to TRBD1 (6 bases). V was cut by 2 bases and J by 1 base, with 14 bases left in between. CDR1 and CDR2 from the germline V gene are MDHEN and SYDVKM. CDR3 length equals 16 residues. CDR3 sequence reads: CASSLVLGRGNTEAFF. CDR3 coding DNA: TGTGCCAGCAGTTTAGTTCTGGGCAGGGGGAACACTGAAGCTTTCTTT.

This chain links TRBV5-1 with TRBJ1-4, with a possible D match to TRBD1 (6 bases). Germline V gene lookup returns CDR1 SGHRS and CDR2 YFSETQ. V lost 4 bases to trimming and J lost 0 bases, with 19 bases between them. The CDR3 has 18 residues. CDR3 residues: CASSPTERTVSTNEKLFF. In DNA, the CDR3 is TGCGCCAGCAGCCCAACGGAACGGACAGTTTCAACTAATGAAAAACTGTTTTTT.

This clone has a handful of counts. The chain employs TRBV5-1 and TRBJ2-3, with TRBD2 matching 9 bases. With V trimmed by 2 bases and J by 2 bases, 6 bases remained unmatched. CDR3 length equals 16 residues. In germline, CDR1 is SGHRS, CDR2 YFSETQ. The CDR3 reads CASSFGLARITDTQYF. CDR3 DNA: TGCGCCAGCAGCTTTGGACTAGCGAGAATCACAGATACGCAGTATTTT.

V usage is TRBV19 and J usage is TRBJ1-5, with TRBD1 identical over 7 bases. The CDR3 contains 17 residues. The germline V gene encodes CDR1 LNHDA and CDR2 SQIVND (reference sequence). Trimming cost V 7 bases and J 0 bases; bases outside gene matches: 12. This CDR3 is CASNRGQLGYSNQPQHF. The DNA of the CDR3 is TGTGCCAGTAATCGGGGACAGTTGGGCTATAGCAATCAGCCCCAGCATTTT.

This clone was seen only once. This chain joins TRBV5-6 and TRBJ1-2; D gene uncertain. V shed 2 bases and J shed 1 base, with 21 bases lying between them. The CDR3 loop spans 18 amino acids. The germline V gene has CDR1 SGHDT and CDR2 YYEEEE. CDR3 nucleotides: TGTGCCAGCAGCTTCCGAGAAGCAAGTCAACTCCTTAACTATGGCTACACCTTC. This encodes CASSFREASQLLNYGYTF. Supplemented by reference TRBV5-6 and TRBJ1-2, the full variable domain reads DAGVTQSPTHLIKTRGQQVTLRCSPKSGHDTVSWYQQALGQGPQFIFQYYEEEERQRGNFPDRFSGHQFPNYSSELNVNALLLGDSALYLCASSFREASQLLNYGYTFGSGTRLTVV.

This chain links TRBV30 with TRBJ1-6; D is uncertain. This CDR3 has 17 residues. Germline values: CDR1 GTSNPN, CDR2 SVGIG (reference sequence). V gave up 4 bases and J gave up 6 bases, with 22 bases separating them. The CDR3 region has the DNA TGTGCCTGGACCCCGTTGGCCTACCGGGGAGGTAATTCACCCCTCCACTTT. It yields the protein CAWTPLAYRGGNSPLHF.

CDR3: CASSVGVNTEAFF. The CDR3 DNA is TGTGCCAGCAGTGTAGGGGTGAACACTGAAGCTTTCTTT. The rearrangement links TRBV25-1 to TRBJ1-1; perhaps TRBD1 as D (5 bases). CDR1 is MGHDK and CDR2 is SYGVNS in the germline V gene. Trimming cost V 4 bases and J 0 bases, with 6 bases left between them. The CDR3 totals 13 residues.

The chain is built from TRBV5-1 and TRBJ1-4; D is ambiguous. CDR1 is SGHRS, CDR2 YFSETQ, per germline. This CDR3 contains 13 residues. The V gene lost 0 bases and the J gene lost 5 bases, with 5 bases spanning the gap. This CDR3 reads CASSLDGNEKLFF. The CDR3 nucleotides read TGCGCCAGCAGCTTGGACGGGAATGAAAAACTGTTTTTT.

This clone was observed once. The V call is TRBV5-4, the J call TRBJ2-7, with TRBD2 identical over 11 bases. The germline CDR1 and CDR2 sequences are SGHNT and YYREEE (reference sequence). Unmatched junction bases numbered 11, after V lost 4 bases and J lost 5 bases. This CDR3 comprises 16 residues. CDR3 sequence (DNA): TGTGCCAGCAGCCGGAGACTAGCGGGAAGTTTAGACGAGCAGTACTTC. Protein product: CASSRRLAGSLDEQYF.

The chain uses TRBV6-4 and TRBJ1-3; no clear D gene. The germline gives CDR1 MRHNA, CDR2 SNTAGT. CDR3 length equals 15 residues. V gave up 4 bases and J gave up 2 bases, with 12 bases separating them. The CDR3: CASSVQFGPGNTIYF. CDR3 DNA sequence: TGTGCCAGCAGTGTACAGTTTGGGCCTGGAAACACCATATATTTT.

This rearrangement joins TRBV6-1 to TRBJ2-7; the D gene is possibly TRBD2 (6 bases). Germline CDR1 is MNHNS and CDR2 is SASEGT. V was trimmed by 0 bases and J by 7 bases, leaving 16 bases between them. The length of the CDR3 is 15 residues. The CDR3 region has the DNA TGTGCCAGCAGTGAAGCAGCATCCGGGGCGGGGGAGCAGTACTTC. Its protein product is CASSEAASGAGEQYF.

A remark on this clone: Other nucleotide sequences in the sample specify the same CDR3. The V call is TRBV7-3, the J call TRBJ1-1; maybe TRBD1 (6 bases). The CDR3 runs to 13 residues. Germline CDR1 is SGHTA and CDR2 is FQGTGA. Trimming cost V 0 bases and J 4 bases, with 6 bases left between them. CDR3 residues: CASSLTGGTEAFF. CDR3 DNA: TGTGCCAGCAGCTTAACAGGGGGCACTGAAGCTTTCTTT.

The rearrangement joins TRBV5-1 to TRBJ2-6, with D tentatively TRBD1 (6 bases). With 3 bases removed from V and 0 bases from J, the gap between germline ends came to 10 bases. The CDR3 has 16 amino acids. Per the germline V gene, CDR1 is SGHRS and CDR2 is YFSETQ. CDR3 nucleotides: TGCGCCAGCAGCTCCACAGGGAGCTCTGGGGCCAACGTCCTGACTTTC. Translated: CASSSTGSSGANVLTF.

The chain uses TRBV28 and TRBJ1-4; TRBD1 is a possible D gene (6 bases). The V gene's germline CDR1 is MDHEN and CDR2 SYDVKM. The germline V and J ends were trimmed by 10 bases and 3 bases, with 27 bases remaining between them. The CDR3 is 18 amino acids. In DNA, the CDR3 is TGTGCCATCCGGCCGACAGGTGCCACCGTAGTAGCTAATGAAAAACTGTTTTTT. It codes for CAIRPTGATVVANEKLFF.

The DNA of the CDR3 is TGCGCCAGCAGCCAAGCGGGACTAGCGGGAGGATCTTCCTACAATGAGCAGTTCTTC. This codes for CASSQAGLAGGSSYNEQFF. The genes are TRBV4-1 and TRBJ2-1, with 15 bases that match TRBD2. Trimming removed 1 base from V and 1 base from J; junction bases left unmatched: 5. Germline values: CDR1 MGHRA, CDR2 YSYEKL. This CDR3 contains 19 residues.